This T cell receptor beta chain was profiled in a study of blood T cells in healthy people across ages. For the second PCR, which ran for about 6 to 11 cycles, a sample-barcoded 5' primer and a J-beta primer mix were used. MiXCR, applied by TCRdb to the 5' RACE reads, yields one record per CDR3 protein. The repertoire holds over 750,000 distinct CDR3 sequences, with around 25% as singletons. CDR3 size: 16 residues. Trimming took 0 bases from V and 2 from J; bases not matched to a gene: 4. In germline, CDR1 is WNHNN, CDR2 SYGVQD (reference sequence). The same data also contributed to another study, on T cells of mothers and their children.

The TCR was taken from a boy aged 5-17 years in good health. Specimen: blood. This chain uses TRBV10-1 with TRBJ2-5, with 9 bases that match TRBD1. CDR3 sequence: CASSESRGQGQETQYF. CDR3 nucleotide sequence: TGCGCCAGCAGTGAGTCAAGAGGACAGGGGCAAGAGACCCAGTACTTC.